The table lists the clone carrying this T cell receptor (beta chain) with a few counts. Its target is not known. The data derive from a study of T cell repertoires in cytomegalovirus infection. Overall study context: The public TCR beta signatures pointed to both CMV infection and matching HLA type. Regarding the study as a whole: HLA-C-restricted, CMV-specific TCR beta clonotypes were dominant ex vivo. Adding up the frequency of public TCR beta families identified people who carried CMV plus the relevant HLA.

The CDR3 runs 14 residues. Trimming removed 1 base from V and 3 bases from J, with 10 bases in between. Germline V lookup: CDR1 SGHNT, CDR2 YYREEE (reference sequence). TCRdb passed the reads through MiXCR, listing each CDR3 protein once. The sample carries some 200,000 distinct CDR3 sequences, 8% to 10% recorded once. The sequenced sample was PBMCs. This chain uses TRBV5-4 with TRBJ2-5, with D possibly matching TRBD2 (5 bases). The sequence came from a human donor in good health (CMV status not recorded). Some clones in this sample may be carry-over from other donors' samples. The CDR3 region has the DNA TGTGCCAGCAGCTTGTTCCGGGGTGAAGAGACCCAGTACTTC. This encodes CASSLFRGEETQYF. Full variable domain (outside the CDR3, taken from reference TRBV5-4 and TRBJ2-5): ETGVTQSPTHLIKTRGQQVTLRCSSQSGHNTVSWYQQALGQGPQFIFQYYREEENGRGNFPPRFSGLQFPNYSSELNVNALELDDSALYLCASSLFRGEETQYFGPGTRLLVL.